This T cell receptor beta chain was documented in a study of blood T cell repertoires in COVID-19. Assay used: immunoSEQ multiplex PCR; TCRdb lists only in-frame clones, some missing. Here the sample spans 250,000 to 300,000 clones, around 90% being singletons. J lost 5 bases, V lost 0 bases, and 4 bases had no gene match. Germline V gives CDR1 SGHTA, CDR2 FQGNSA. The CDR3 is made up of 15 amino acids. Material for sequencing was PBMCs or T cells enriched from blood (not recorded which). The clonotype originates from a woman in her thirties or forties who had recovered from COVID-19. The V gene is TRBV7-2, the J gene TRBJ1-1, with 9 positions matching TRBD1. The CDR3 is CASSLASGQGTEAFF. For the CDR3, the DNA is TGTGCCAGCAGCTTAGCGTCGGGACAGGGTACTGAAGCTTTCTTT. Looking up the rest from reference TRBV7-2 and TRBJ1-1 gives the full variable domain: GAGVSQSPSNKVTEKGKDVELRCDPISGHTALYWYRQSLGQGLEFLIYFQGNSAPDKSGLPSDRFSAERTGGSVSTLTIQRTQQEDSAVYLCASSLASGQGTEAFFGQGTRLTVV.